One sample yielded the 19 T cell receptor beta chains listed below, sequenced in a study of vaccination and CD4 T cells after COVID-19. Described treatment: 10-day PBMC culture with coronavirus spike peptide pools or control peptides (ViraFEST assay). Their target antigens are unknown. Cultured CD4+ T-cell DNA underwent Oncomine TCR Beta short-read sequencing. TCRdb re-called the PCR reads through MiXCR, storing one row per CDR3 protein. The data hold 10,000 to 15,000 distinct CDR3 sequences, with 53% observed a single time. Sequences were obtained from CD4+ T cells from blood, cultured in vitro. These receptors came from a human donor who had recovered from COVID-19.

This rearrangement joins TRBV7-2 to TRBJ1-3; D gene ambiguous. V lost 1 base to trimming and J lost 0 bases, with 4 bases between them. This CDR3 comprises 14 residues. Germline lookup yields CDR1 SGHTA and CDR2 FQGNSA. CDR3 nucleotides: TGTGCCAGCAGCTTAGACAGCTCTGGAAACACCATATATTTT. This gives the protein CASSLDSSGNTIYF.

The gene calls are TRBV15 and TRBJ2-1; tentatively, D is TRBD2 (6 bases). Between the trimmed V and J ends, which lost 0 bases and 0 bases, there was a span of 12 bases. This CDR3 spans 17 amino acids. Germline V gene data show CDR1 as LNHNV and CDR2 as YYDKDF (reference sequence). The CDR3 sequence: CATSRDPAGSSYNEQFF. The CDR3 region has the DNA TGTGCCACCAGCAGAGATCCCGCGGGGTCCTCCTACAATGAGCAGTTCTTC.

This sequence joins TRBV5-6 and TRBJ1-2, with a possible D match to TRBD1 (6 bases). Germline lookup yields CDR1 SGHDT and CDR2 YYEEEE. The CDR3 is 14 residues long. Deletions cut 3 bases from V and 4 bases from J, with 13 bases between. CDR3 bases: TGTGCCAGCAGCTCCGACAGGCGGGGCTATGGCTACACCTTC. Translation: CASSSDRRGYGYTF.

The chain uses TRBV10-3 and TRBJ2-1; either TRBD1 or TRBD2 may supply D (5 bases each). The CDR3 loop spans 16 amino acids. V dropped 2 bases and J dropped 4 bases, with 15 bases sitting between them. CDR1 and CDR2 from the germline V gene are ENHRY and SYGVKD. Here the CDR3 DNA reads TGTGCCATCAGTGAGAATCCCCGTGGGACGTACAATGAGCAGTTCTTC. Residues: CAISENPRGTYNEQFF.

This clonotype was seen a handful of times. The chain links TRBV19 to TRBJ1-5; tentatively, D is TRBD1 (5 bases). Germline lookup yields CDR1 LNHDA and CDR2 SQIVND (reference sequence). Trimming pared 9 bases from V and 6 bases from J, leaving 18 bases between. This CDR3 spans 14 amino acids. CDR3: CASSLRESSQPQHF. The DNA for the CDR3 is TGTGCCAGCAGTCTCAGGGAGTCTAGTCAGCCCCAGCATTTT.

This sequence joins TRBV7-7 and TRBJ2-5; D might be TRBD1 (6 bases). This CDR3 contains 13 residues. Germline values: CDR1 SSHAT, CDR2 FNYEAQ (reference sequence). Trimming took off 7 bases at V and 7 bases at J, with 16 bases between the two ends. CDR3 DNA: TGTGCCAGCACCCCTGGGGGCAGGGGGACCCAGTACTTC. Its translation is CASTPGGRGTQYF. The full variable domain, completed using reference TRBV7-7 and TRBJ2-5, is GAGVSQSPRYKVTKRGQDVTLRCDPISSHATLYWYQQALGQGPEFLTYFNYEAQPDKSGLPSDRFSAERPEGSISTLTIQRTEQRDSAMYRCASTPGGRGTQYFGPGTRLLVL.

The chain recombines TRBV12-3 or TRBV12-4 with TRBJ1-1; D unresolved. The CDR3 spans 12 residues. Trimming left V 1 base short and J 6 bases short, with 6 bases between. CDR3 coding DNA: TGTGCCAGCAGTTTAGAGAGGGCTGAAGCTTTCTTT. Protein sequence: CASSLERAEAFF.

The V call is TRBV11-1, the J call TRBJ2-3; TRBD2 matches at 9 bases. Germline V gene sequence: CDR1 SGHAT, CDR2 FQDESV (reference sequence). V shed 0 bases and J 1 base; nucleotides not matched to a gene: 8. The CDR3 has 18 amino acids. In nucleotides, the CDR3 is TGTGCCAGCAGCTTAGCTGCGGGAGGGCCATCGGGCACAGATACGCAGTATTTT. Its protein is CASSLAAGGPSGTDTQYF.

V is TRBV6-2 or TRBV6-3 and J is TRBJ2-7; perhaps TRBD1 as D (6 bases). The germline V gene has CDR1 MNHEY and CDR2 SVGEGT. This CDR3 is built from 14 residues. With 5 bases removed from V and 1 base from J, the gap between germline ends came to 12 bases. For the CDR3, the DNA is TGTGCCAGCAGTATAACAGGGTCGTCCTACGAGCAGTACTTC. Amino acid sequence: CASSITGSSYEQYF.

This clonotype was counted a few times. The chain joins TRBV29-1 to TRBJ1-2; D might be TRBD1 (5 bases). The V and J ends lost 4 bases and 2 bases respectively, with 14 bases between them. CDR1 is SQVTM, CDR2 ANQGSEA, per germline. The CDR3 covers 14 residues. The CDR3 sequence: CSVVGGEGNYGYTF. The CDR3 nucleotides read TGCAGCGTTGTGGGAGGGGAAGGGAACTATGGCTACACCTTC. Full variable domain (rest looked up from reference TRBV29-1 and TRBJ1-2): SAVISQKPSRDICQRGTSLTIQCQVDSQVTMMFWYRQQPGQSLTLIATANQGSEATYESGFVIDKFPISRPNLTFSTLTVSNMSPEDSSIYLCSVVGGEGNYGYTFGSGTRLTVV.

This clonotype was seen only a few times. The CDR3 DNA reads TGTGCCAGCAGCGAAAGACTCGATTCACCCCTCCACTTT. This sequence encodes CASSERLDSPLHF. This rearrangement joins TRBV7-2 to TRBJ1-6; D not resolved. Germline V lookup: CDR1 SGHTA, CDR2 FQGNSA. With 5 bases removed from V and 8 bases from J, the gap between germline ends came to 10 bases. The CDR3 sequence is 13 residues long.

In its sample, this clonotype was seen a few times. V gene TRBV19 combines with J gene TRBJ1-5; D perhaps matches TRBD1 (5 bases). Germline lookup yields CDR1 LNHDA and CDR2 SQIVND (reference sequence). Trimming removed 7 bases at V and 9 bases at J, with 16 bases between. This CDR3 is built from 13 residues. CDR3 coding DNA: TGTGCCAGTACGGAGGGGCTCCAACGGCCCCAGCATTTT. Its protein is CASTEGLQRPQHF.

Here the CDR3 reads CASTGLSADIQYF. The CDR3 bases are TGTGCCAGCACGGGCCTCTCGGCAGACATTCAGTACTTC. This sequence joins TRBV2 and TRBJ2-4; D remains ambiguous. CDR1 and CDR2 from the germline V gene are SNHLY and FYNNEI. CDR3 length equals 13 residues. Trimming took 7 bases from V and 8 from J, leaving 15 bases between them. Full variable domain (rest looked up from reference TRBV2 and TRBJ2-4): EPEVTQTPSHQVTQMGQEVILRCVPISNHLYFYWYRQILGQKVEFLVSFYNNEISEKSEIFDDQFSVERPDGSNFTLKIRSTKLEDSAMYFCASTGLSADIQYFGAGTRLSVL.

The V gene is TRBV12-3 or TRBV12-4, the J gene TRBJ2-1; TRBD2 matches at 9 bases. The CDR3 loop spans 15 amino acids. Germline trimming cut 6 bases from V and 4 bases from J; bases unmatched to any gene: 7. CDR3 in amino acids: CASRPALAGYNEQFF. The DNA for the CDR3 is TGTGCCAGCAGACCGGCTCTAGCGGGGTACAATGAGCAGTTCTTC.

The rearrangement uses TRBV7-2 and TRBJ1-5; a possible D gene is TRBD1 (5 bases). The CDR3 is 16 amino acids. Trimming pared 1 base from V and 3 bases from J, leaving 13 bases between. Germline V gives CDR1 SGHTA, CDR2 FQGNSA. CDR3 region: CASSLEAREVNQPQHF. The DNA for the CDR3 is TGTGCCAGCAGCTTAGAGGCCAGGGAAGTCAATCAGCCCCAGCATTTT.

The gene calls are TRBV2 and TRBJ1-2, with a possible D match to TRBD1 (6 bases). The CDR3 consists of 14 residues. Germline V gives CDR1 SNHLY, CDR2 FYNNEI. Trimming left V 8 bases short and J 7 bases short, with 20 bases between. CDR3 sequence (DNA): TGTGCCAGCCGACGAGGGGGGCAGTTCGTTGGCTACACCTTC. This sequence encodes CASRRGGQFVGYTF.

This CDR3 reads CASSAQWQGNTEAFF. As DNA, the CDR3 is TGTGCCAGCAGCGCCCAATGGCAGGGGAACACTGAAGCTTTCTTT. The chain combines TRBV7-7 with TRBJ1-1; D may be TRBD1 (5 bases). Germline V CDR1 and CDR2: SSHAT, FNYEAQ (reference sequence). The CDR3 spans 15 residues. V lost 5 bases to trimming and J lost 1 base, with 14 bases between them.

The chain uses TRBV7-2 and TRBJ2-5; 8 nucleotides align to TRBD2. Trimming at V came to 6 bases and at J to 5 bases, leaving 2 bases not matched to a gene. Germline V lookup: CDR1 SGHTA, CDR2 FQGNSA. There are 12 residues in the CDR3. The CDR3 spells CASRLAAETQYF. CDR3 nucleotide sequence: TGTGCCAGCAGACTAGCGGCGGAGACCCAGTACTTC.

J is TRBJ1-6 and V is TRBV5-1, with 11 bases matching TRBD1. The CDR3 is 17 amino acids. Germline V gene lookup returns CDR1 SGHRS and CDR2 YFSETQ. J gave up 10 bases and V 1 base, and 10 bases lay outside the gene matches. The CDR3 nucleotides are TGCGCCAGCAGCTTGCATAAAATGGGACAGGGGGGATCACCCCTCCACTTT. Protein: CASSLHKMGQGGSPLHF.